A single sample gave rise to the 6 T cell receptor beta chains below, sequenced in a study of low-dose radiotherapy and immunotherapy resistance in tumors. Time point given: before trial treatment. TRAV and TRBV primers primed cDNA for both TCRalpha and TCRbeta. TCRs underwent around 18 PCR cycles of amplification with a constant-region primer and V-primer adapter. TCRdb called the reads again in MiXCR, with one record for every CDR3 protein. The repertoire holds tens of thousands of distinct CDR3 sequences, with approximately 31% as singletons. Here the sequenced sample was PBMCs, taken before treatment. The receptors were gathered from a female donor with ovarian cancer.

At least ten counts were recorded for this clonotype. This rearrangement joins TRBV6-5 to TRBJ1-5; D perhaps matches TRBD1 (6 bases). This CDR3 is 15 amino acids long. Looked up from germline, CDR1 is MNHEY and CDR2 is SVGAGI. Trimming took off 6 bases at V and 0 bases at J, with 12 bases between the two ends. CDR3 sequence reads: CASSRGGYSNQPQHF. The CDR3 nucleotides read TGTGCCAGCAGCCGAGGGGGGTATAGCAATCAGCCCCAGCATTTT.

Many counts were recorded for this clonotype. This chain connects TRBV6-2 or TRBV6-3 to TRBJ1-5, with D perhaps TRBD1 (6 bases). The germline gives CDR1 MNHEY, CDR2 SVGEGT. V was pared by 7 bases and J by 1 base, with 20 bases between. The CDR3 has 17 amino acids. CDR3 residues: CASTREQGGGSNQPQHF. For the CDR3, the DNA is TGTGCCAGCACCCGAGAACAGGGAGGAGGCAGCAATCAGCCCCAGCATTTT.

This clonotype was counted many times. The gene calls are TRBV7-3 and TRBJ2-2, with no clear D. Germline V gene lookup returns CDR1 SGHTA and CDR2 FQGTGA. The CDR3 loop spans 17 amino acids. V was shortened by 5 bases and J by 3 bases, with 19 bases between the two germline ends. CDR3 in DNA: TGTGCCAGCAGCCTCGATCGCCTATTGGCGGACACCGGGGAGCTGTTTTTT. It specifies CASSLDRLLADTGELFF.

This clonotype was seen many times. V gene TRBV12-3 or TRBV12-4 combines with J gene TRBJ2-3; a weak D match, TRBD2 (5 bases). Trimming removed 3 bases from V and 0 bases from J, with 10 bases in between. This CDR3 spans 15 amino acids. CDR3 in amino acids: CASSFRGISTDTQYF. The CDR3 DNA reads TGTGCCAGCAGTTTCCGGGGTATCAGCACAGATACGCAGTATTTT.

This clonotype has a count of ten or more. The chain uses TRBV7-6 and TRBJ2-7; 9 bases are a match to TRBD1. The germline V gene encodes CDR1 SGHVS and CDR2 FNYEAQ. J was trimmed by 6 bases and V by 1 base; bases with no gene match: 4. The CDR3 has 14 amino acids. CDR3 sequence (DNA): TGTGCCAGCAGCTTAGGGACAGGGGTATCCGAGCAGTACTTC. Its translation: CASSLGTGVSEQYF.

Notes on this clonotype: A far larger clone differs by one base, so this is likely a read error. V gene TRBV6-5 combines with J gene TRBJ2-7, with 9 positions matching TRBD1. CDR1 and CDR2 (germline): MNHEY, SVGAGI. This CDR3 has 15 residues. V gave up 0 bases and J gave up 7 bases; unmatched junction bases: 7. CDR3 loop: CASSYSGQGGNEQYF. For the CDR3, the DNA is TGTGCCAGCAGTTACTCGGGACAGGGAGGCAATGAGCAGTACTTC.